This T cell receptor beta chain was sequenced during a study of T cell responses to AZD1222 COVID-19 vaccine. Germline CDR1 and CDR2: SNHLY and FYNNEI. The CDR3 runs to 13 residues. Trimming took off 3 bases at V and 3 bases at J, with 8 bases between the two ends. Assay: immunoSEQ multiplex PCR; the TCRdb copy retains only in-frame clones and omits some. The sample shows about 100,000 clones, roughly 86% of them seen only once. The sequence was obtained from an adult in good health. The source was peripheral blood, collected on day 0 of AZD1222 vaccination. The rearrangement links TRBV2 to TRBJ1-1; no firm D call. CDR3 sequence reads: CASSDRGHTEAFF. The CDR3 nucleotides are TGTGCCAGCAGTGACCGAGGACACACTGAAGCTTTCTTT.